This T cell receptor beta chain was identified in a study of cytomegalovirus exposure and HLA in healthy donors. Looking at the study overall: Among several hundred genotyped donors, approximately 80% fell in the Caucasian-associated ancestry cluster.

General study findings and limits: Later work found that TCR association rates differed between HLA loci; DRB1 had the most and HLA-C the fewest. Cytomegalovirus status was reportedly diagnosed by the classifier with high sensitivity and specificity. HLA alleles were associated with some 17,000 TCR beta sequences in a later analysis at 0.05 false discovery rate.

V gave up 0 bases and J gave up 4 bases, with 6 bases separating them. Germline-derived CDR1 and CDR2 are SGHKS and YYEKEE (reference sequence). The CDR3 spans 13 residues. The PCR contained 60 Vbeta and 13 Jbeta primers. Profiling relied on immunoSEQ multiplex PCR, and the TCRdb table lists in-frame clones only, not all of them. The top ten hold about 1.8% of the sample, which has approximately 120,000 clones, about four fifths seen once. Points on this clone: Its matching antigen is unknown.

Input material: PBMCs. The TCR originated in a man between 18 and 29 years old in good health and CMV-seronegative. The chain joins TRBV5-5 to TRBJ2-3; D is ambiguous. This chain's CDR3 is CASSLGSADTQYF. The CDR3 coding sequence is TGTGCCAGCAGCTTGGGTAGTGCAGATACGCAGTATTTT.